This T cell receptor beta chain was sequenced in a study of cytomegalovirus exposure and HLA in healthy donors. Turning to this clone: Its specificity is not known.

The study's findings and limits: A later analysis appeared to link common viral pathogens to several of the most significant clusters.

The PCR contained 60 Vbeta and 13 Jbeta primers. The protocol was immunoSEQ multiplex PCR, while the TCRdb copy is restricted to in-frame clones and leaves out a portion. The sample consists of about 170,000 clones, 80% to 90% of them appearing once. Trimming cost V 5 bases and J 1 base; bases outside gene matches: 9. CDR1 PRHDT and CDR2 FYEKMQ come from the germline V gene (reference sequence). This CDR3 has 16 amino acids. The sequenced sample consisted of PBMCs. The origin of this receptor is a woman aged 18-29 years in good health and CMV-seropositive. The chain couples TRBV13 to TRBJ2-3, with 7 bases lining up with TRBD2. CDR3 nucleotide sequence: TGTGCCAGCAGCGCTAAGGGAGGGTGGCGCACAGATACGCAGTATTTT. Residues: CASSAKGGWRTDTQYF.